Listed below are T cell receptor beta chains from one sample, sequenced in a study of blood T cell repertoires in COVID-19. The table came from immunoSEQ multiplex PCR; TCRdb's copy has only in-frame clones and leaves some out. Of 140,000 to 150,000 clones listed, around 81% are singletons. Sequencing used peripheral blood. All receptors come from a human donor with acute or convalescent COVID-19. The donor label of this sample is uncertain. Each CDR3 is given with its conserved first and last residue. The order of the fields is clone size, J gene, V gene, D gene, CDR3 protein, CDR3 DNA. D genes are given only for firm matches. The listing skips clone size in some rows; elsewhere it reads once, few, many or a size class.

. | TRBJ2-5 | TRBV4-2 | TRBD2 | CASSQGASGGASRETQYF | TGTGCCAGCAGCCAAGGGGCTAGCGGGGGGGCTTCAAGAGAGACCCAGTACTTC
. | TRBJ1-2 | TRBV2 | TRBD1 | CASRIGTGYGYTF | TGTGCCAGCAGGATCGGGACAGGTTATGGCTACACCTTC
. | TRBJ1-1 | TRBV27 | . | CASSFRDMNTEAFF | TGTGCCAGCAGTTTTAGAGATATGAACACTGAAGCTTTCTTT
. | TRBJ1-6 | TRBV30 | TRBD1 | CAWRGGDRPSSYNSPLHF | TGTGCCTGGAGGGGGGGGGACAGGCCGAGCTCCTATAATTCACCCCTCCACTTT
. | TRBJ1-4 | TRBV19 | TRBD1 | CASSARDRGITNEKLFF | TGTGCCAGTAGTGCCCGGGACAGGGGTATTACTAATGAAAAACTGTTTTTT
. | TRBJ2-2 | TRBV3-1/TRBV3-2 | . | CASSSRGTNTGELFF | TGTGCCAGCAGCTCTCGAGGGACGAACACCGGGGAGCTGTTTTTT
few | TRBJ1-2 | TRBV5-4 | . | CASSLVAPADGYTF | TGTGCCAGCAGCTTGGTGGCCCCGGCGGATGGCTACACCTTC
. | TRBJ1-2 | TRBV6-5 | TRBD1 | CASKPRTGSLYGYTF | TGTGCCAGCAAACCTCGGACAGGGAGCTTGTATGGCTACACCTTC
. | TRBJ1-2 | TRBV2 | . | CASSEVGSGDYGYTF | TGTGCCAGCAGTGAAGTAGGGTCCGGGGACTATGGCTACACCTTC
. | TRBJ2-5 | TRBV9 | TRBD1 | CASSDHRGETQYF | TGTGCCAGCAGCGACCACAGGGGTGAGACCCAGTACTTC
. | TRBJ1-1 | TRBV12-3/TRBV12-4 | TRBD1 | CASRRTGEAFF | TGTGCCAGCAGACGGACAGGGGAAGCTTTCTTT
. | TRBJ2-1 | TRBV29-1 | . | CSVEDHGQSAYNEQFF | TGCAGCGTTGAAGACCACGGACAGTCAGCCTACAATGAGCAGTTCTTC
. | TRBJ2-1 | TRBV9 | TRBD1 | CASSPGQGVYNEQFF | TGTGCCAGCAGCCCGGGACAGGGAGTTTACAATGAGCAGTTCTTC
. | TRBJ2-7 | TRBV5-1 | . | CASSLTGQPYEQYF | TGCGCCAGCAGCTTAACCGGACAGCCCTACGAGCAGTACTTC
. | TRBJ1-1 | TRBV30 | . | CAWSPDRRTEAFF | TGTGCCTGGAGCCCGGATAGGAGAACTGAAGCTTTCTTT
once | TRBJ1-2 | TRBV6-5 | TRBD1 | CASSRGTAYYGYTF | TGTGCCAGCAGTCGTGGGACAGCCTACTATGGCTACACCTTC
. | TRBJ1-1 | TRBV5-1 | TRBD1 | CASSSGTGGTEAFF | TGCGCCAGCAGTTCCGGGACAGGGGGCACTGAAGCTTTCTTT
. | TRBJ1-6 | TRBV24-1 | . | CATRGAGSKYHSYNSPLHF | TGTGCCACCAGGGGGGCGGGCTCCAAATACCACTCCTATAATTCACCCCTCCACTTT
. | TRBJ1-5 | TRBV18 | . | CASSPVARQPQHF | TGTGCCAGCTCACCCGTAGCACGGCAGCCCCAGCATTTT
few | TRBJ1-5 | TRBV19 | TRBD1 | CASRKDRASNQPQHF | TGTGCCAGTAGGAAGGACAGGGCCTCTAATCAGCCCCAGCATTTT
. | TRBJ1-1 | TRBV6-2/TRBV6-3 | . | CASSRQRGTEAFF | TGTGCCAGCAGTAGACAGAGGGGGACTGAAGCTTTCTTT
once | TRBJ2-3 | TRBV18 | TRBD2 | CASSPEAGGFNTQYF | TGTGCCAGCTCACCAGAAGCGGGGGGATTCAATACGCAGTATTTT
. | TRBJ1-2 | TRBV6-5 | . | CASSPDAGDGYTF | TGTGCCAGCAGCCCGGACGCCGGGGATGGCTACACCTTC
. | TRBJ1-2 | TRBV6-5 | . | CASSRGGERGYTF | TGTGCCAGCAGTCGGGGAGGGGAGAGGGGCTACACCTTC
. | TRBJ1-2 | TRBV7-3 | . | CASSYGRGGEGYTF | TGTGCCAGCAGCTACGGACGGGGAGGGGAAGGCTACACCTTC
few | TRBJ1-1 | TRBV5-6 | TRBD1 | CASSFFGTGPTEAFF | TGTGCCAGCAGCTTTTTCGGGACAGGCCCCACTGAAGCTTTCTTT
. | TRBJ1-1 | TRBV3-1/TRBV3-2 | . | CASSQERAFF | TGTGCCAGCAGCCAAGAGCGAGCTTTCTTT
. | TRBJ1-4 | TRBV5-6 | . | CASSSMTVTTNEKLFF | TGTGCCAGCAGCTCAATGACAGTTACAACTAATGAAAAACTGTTTTTT
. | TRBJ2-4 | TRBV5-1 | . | CASSPTGNGAKNIQYF | TGCGCCAGCAGCCCAACAGGGAATGGAGCCAAAAACATTCAGTACTTC
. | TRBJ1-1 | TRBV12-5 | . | CASRDTNTEAFF | TGTGCTAGTCGGGACACGAACACTGAAGCTTTCTTT
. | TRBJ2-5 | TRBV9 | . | CASSEGGLAETQYF | TGTGCCAGCAGCGAGGGGGGGCTAGCAGAGACCCAGTACTTC
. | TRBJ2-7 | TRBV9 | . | CASSDAPKSPTYEQYF | TGTGCCAGCAGCGACGCTCCAAAATCACCTACCTACGAGCAGTACTTC
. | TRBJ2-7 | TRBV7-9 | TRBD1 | CASTPDRGPYEQYF | TGTGCCAGCACCCCGGACAGGGGGCCCTACGAGCAGTACTTC
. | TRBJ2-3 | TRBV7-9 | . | CASSFAGSGEFNTQYF | TGTGCCAGCAGCTTCGCGGGCAGTGGGGAATTCAATACGCAGTATTTT
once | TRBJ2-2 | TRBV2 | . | CASNMNTGELFF | TGTGCCAGCAACATGAACACCGGGGAGCTGTTTTTT
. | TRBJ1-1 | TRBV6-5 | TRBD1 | CASSSLTDRCAFF | TGTGCCAGCAGTTCCCTTACGGACAGGTGCGCTTTCTTT
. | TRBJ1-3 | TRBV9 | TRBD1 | CASSGNRGESSGNTIYF | TGTGCCAGCAGCGGGAACAGGGGCGAGAGCTCTGGAAACACCATATATTTT
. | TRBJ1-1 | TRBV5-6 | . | CASSPGHQGEAFF | TGTGCCAGCAGCCCGGGACATCAGGGCGAAGCTTTCTTT
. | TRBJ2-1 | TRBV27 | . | CASSSGLGGAINEQFF | TGTGCCAGCAGCTCCGGGTTGGGGGGGGCCATCAATGAGCAGTTCTTC
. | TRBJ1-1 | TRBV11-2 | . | CASSYSNLNTEAFF | TGTGCCAGCAGCTACAGCAACCTGAACACTGAAGCTTTCTTT
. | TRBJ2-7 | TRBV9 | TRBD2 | CASSAQGAGYDEQYF | TGTGCCAGCAGCGCCCAGGGAGCGGGGTACGACGAGCAGTACTTC
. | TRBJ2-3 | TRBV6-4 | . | CASSDSMDKQYF | TGTGCCAGCAGTGACTCCATGGACAAGCAGTATTTT
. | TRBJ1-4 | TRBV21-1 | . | CASSNGTKKEKLFF | TGTGCCAGCAGCAACGGGACTAAGAAGGAAAAACTGTTTTTT
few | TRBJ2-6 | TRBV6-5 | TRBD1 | CASTSGGTGANVLTF | TGTGCCAGCACCTCAGGGGGAACTGGGGCCAACGTCCTGACTTTC
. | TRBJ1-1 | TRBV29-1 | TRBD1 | CSVEQGVTEAFF | TGCAGCGTTGAACAGGGGGTCACTGAAGCTTTCTTT
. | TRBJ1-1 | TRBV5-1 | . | CASSSQYGGRTNTEAFF | TGCGCCAGCAGCTCCCAATACGGAGGCCGGACGAACACTGAAGCTTTCTTT
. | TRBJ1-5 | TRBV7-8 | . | CASSLGGNEPQHF | TGTGCCAGCAGCTTAGGAGGGAATGAGCCCCAGCATTTT
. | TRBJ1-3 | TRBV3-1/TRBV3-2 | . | CASSLRGSGNTIYF | TGTGCCAGCAGCCTCAGGGGATCTGGAAACACCATATATTTT
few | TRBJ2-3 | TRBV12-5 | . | CASGLSPVGAQYF | TGTGCTAGTGGACTGAGCCCCGTCGGGGCGCAGTATTTT
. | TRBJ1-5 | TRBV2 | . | CASVQDQPQHF | TGTGCCAGCGTACAGGATCAGCCCCAGCATTTT
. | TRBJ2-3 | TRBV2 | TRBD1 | CASRTGGFTDTQYF | TGTGCCAGCAGGACAGGGGGCTTCACAGATACGCAGTATTTT
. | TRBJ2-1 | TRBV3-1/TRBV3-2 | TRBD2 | CASSRSGGVDEQFF | TGTGCCAGCAGCCGTTCGGGGGGGGTCGATGAGCAGTTCTTC